These 24 T cell receptor beta chains came from one sample sequenced in a study of breast tumors, draining lymph nodes, adjacent tissues. Breast cancer patients provided tissue from their axillary draining lymph nodes. TCRdb passed the multiplex PCR reads through MiXCR, listing each CDR3 protein once. The sample has roughly 130,000 distinct CDR3 sequences; 15% to 20% are singletons. Sequencing input: axillary lymph node tissue. Every receptor here comes from a female donor with breast cancer. Some clones in this sample may be carry-over from other donors' samples.

This clonotype was detected many times. This chain joins TRBV3-1 and TRBJ2-1, with 9 bases lining up with TRBD2. Per germline, CDR1 LGHDT and CDR2 YNNKEL (reference sequence). Trimming at V came to 0 bases and at J to 4 bases, leaving 7 bases not matched to a gene. The CDR3 is 17 residues long. The CDR3: CASSQDIRLAVYNEQFF. The CDR3 DNA reads as TGTGCCAGCAGCCAAGATATCCGACTAGCGGTTTACAATGAGCAGTTCTTC.

Many counts were recorded for this clonotype. J is TRBJ2-7 and V is TRBV2, with D uncertain. The CDR3 loop spans 11 amino acids. The ends were cut back, 7 bases at V and 9 bases at J, with 13 bases in the middle. Germline CDR1 SNHLY, CDR2 FYNNEI. Here the CDR3 reads CASTLDRAQYF. For the CDR3, the DNA is TGTGCCAGCACCCTCGACCGTGCGCAGTACTTC.

This clonotype came up many times. The gene calls are TRBV4-1 and TRBJ2-1; 11 bases align to TRBD2. CDR1 is MGHRA and CDR2 is YSYEKL in the germline V gene. The CDR3 consists of 15 residues. Trimming cost V 2 bases and J 5 bases; bases outside gene matches: 2. CDR3 loop: CASSQPGLADNEQFF. CDR3 DNA sequence: TGCGCCAGCAGCCAACCGGGACTAGCGGACAATGAGCAGTTCTTC.

CDR3 nucleotides: TGTGCCTGGACCCGACTAGCGGTCCAAGAGACCCAGTACTTC. It is translated as CAWTRLAVQETQYF. The rearrangement uses TRBV30 and TRBJ2-5, with 9 bases lining up with TRBD2. Germline V gene data show CDR1 as GTSNPN and CDR2 as SVGIG (reference sequence). The junction had 4 bases not matched to a gene; V was cut back by 4 bases and J by 1 base. The CDR3 covers 14 residues.

This clonotype was detected a few times. The chain couples TRBV6-2 or TRBV6-3 to TRBJ2-1, with D possibly matching TRBD2 (6 bases). CDR1 MNHEY and CDR2 SVGEGT come from the germline V gene. There are 11 residues in the CDR3. Trimming shortened V by 4 bases and J by 10 bases, and 8 bases separated the two germline ends. The CDR3 reads CASSWGLEQFF. CDR3 bases: TGTGCCAGCAGTTGGGGACTGGAGCAGTTCTTC.

This clonotype showed up many times. This chain connects TRBV19 to TRBJ2-2; perhaps TRBD1 as D (5 bases). This CDR3 region has 14 residues. Germline-derived CDR1 and CDR2 are LNHDA and SQIVND (reference sequence). V was clipped by 1 base and J by 3 bases, with 6 bases between them. CDR3 DNA: TGTGCCAGTAGTATAGGGGGCGACACCGGGGAGCTGTTTTTT. This gives the protein CASSIGGDTGELFF.

This clonotype was seen ten or more times. The V gene is TRBV7-9, the J gene TRBJ1-4; the match to TRBD1 covers 8 bases. Trimming cost V 5 bases and J 2 bases; bases outside gene matches: 1. CDR1 SEHNR and CDR2 FQNEAQ come from the germline V gene (reference sequence). There are 14 residues in the CDR3. The CDR3 protein is CASSRTGTNEKLFF. The CDR3 nucleotides read TGTGCCAGCAGCCGGACAGGGACTAATGAAAAACTGTTTTTT. The variable domain in full, with the rest retrieved from reference TRBV7-9 and TRBJ1-4, is DTGVSQNPRHKITKRGQNVTFRCDPISEHNRLYWYRQTLGQGPEFLTYFQNEAQLEKSRLLSDRFSAERPKGSFSTLEIQRTEQGDSAMYLCASSRTGTNEKLFFGSGTQLSVL.

This clonotype was recorded many times. The chain employs TRBV19 and TRBJ1-2; the D gene is possibly TRBD1 (6 bases). CDR1 and CDR2 from the germline V gene are LNHDA and SQIVND (reference sequence). The V gene lost 2 bases and the J gene lost 4 bases, with 8 bases spanning the gap. The CDR3 totals 13 residues. This chain's CDR3 is CASSILQGYGYTF. The CDR3 DNA sequence: TGTGCCAGTAGTATATTACAGGGCTATGGCTACACCTTC.

This clonotype was seen ten or more times. The V and J genes are TRBV20-1 and TRBJ1-6; D unresolved. CDR3 length: 13 amino acids. Deletions cut 6 bases from V and 5 bases from J, with 11 bases between. Germline V CDR1 and CDR2: DFQATT, SNEGSKA (reference sequence). CDR3: CSARSADNSPLHF. CDR3 in DNA: TGCAGTGCGCGAAGCGCTGATAATTCACCCCTCCACTTT.

This clonotype has ten or more counts. The rearrangement joins TRBV7-2 to TRBJ1-2; maybe TRBD1 (5 bases). Germline V gene sequence: CDR1 SGHTA, CDR2 FQGNSA. This CDR3 is 13 amino acids long. V gave up 5 bases and J gave up 7 bases, with 14 bases separating them. CDR3 coding DNA: TGTGCCAGCAGCCTGTTGGGGGTCCGTGGCTACACCTTC. Its translation: CASSLLGVRGYTF.

This clonotype was observed many times. V usage is TRBV9 and J usage is TRBJ2-3; no definite D call. Trimming shortened V by 0 bases and J by 2 bases, and 7 bases separated the two germline ends. The CDR3 is made up of 14 amino acids. Germline V gives CDR1 SGDLS, CDR2 YYNGEE. The CDR3 DNA reads TGTGCCAGCAGCGTAGACGGAGCCACAGATACGCAGTATTTT. This encodes CASSVDGATDTQYF. The complete variable domain, with remaining parts taken from reference TRBV9 and TRBJ2-3, reads DSGVTQTPKHLITATGQRVTLRCSPRSGDLSVYWYQQSLDQGLQFLIQYYNGEERAKGNILERFSAQQFPDLHSELNLSSLELGDSALYFCASSVDGATDTQYFGPGTRLTVL.

This clonotype was counted ten times or more. The genes are TRBV20-1 and TRBJ1-3, with no clear D. With 3 bases removed from V and 4 bases from J, the gap between germline ends came to 13 bases. CDR1 is DFQATT, CDR2 SNEGSKA, per germline (reference sequence). The CDR3 covers 14 residues. The DNA of the CDR3 is TGCAGTGCTAGCGAAGGTGGTTCGGGAAACACCATATATTTT. Its protein is CSASEGGSGNTIYF.

This clonotype appeared many times. V gene TRBV12-3 or TRBV12-4 combines with J gene TRBJ2-7, with D possibly TRBD2 on 6 matching bases. CDR3 size: 13 residues. Trimming took 4 bases from V and 4 from J, leaving 11 bases between them. This chain's CDR3 is CASSYSGHYEQYF. The CDR3 nucleotides are TGTGCCAGCAGTTATAGCGGTCATTACGAGCAGTACTTC.

There are many counts of this clonotype. The rearrangement joins TRBV2 to TRBJ2-3; tentative D call: TRBD1 (5 bases). The CDR3 is made up of 13 amino acids. The germline gives CDR1 SNHLY, CDR2 FYNNEI. Trimming cost V 6 bases and J 5 bases, with 12 bases left between them. Here the CDR3 reads CASRQALGDTQYF. The CDR3 DNA reads as TGTGCCAGCAGACAGGCGCTAGGAGATACGCAGTATTTT. The full variable domain, with the rest looked up from reference TRBV2 and TRBJ2-3, is EPEVTQTPSHQVTQMGQEVILRCVPISNHLYFYWYRQILGQKVEFLVSFYNNEISEKSEIFDDQFSVERPDGSNFTLKIRSTKLEDSAMYFCASRQALGDTQYFGPGTRLTVL.

Ten or more counts support this clonotype. The CDR3 region has the DNA TGCAGTGCTAGTGAATTACCGGGACCGATCACAGATACGCAGTATTTT. It encodes CSASELPGPITDTQYF. The chain joins TRBV20-1 to TRBJ2-3; D might be TRBD1 or TRBD2, each matching 5 bases. V was pared by 3 bases and J by 2 bases, with 18 bases between. The CDR3 totals 16 residues. From germline, CDR1 is DFQATT and CDR2 SNEGSKA (reference sequence).

A note on this clonotype: It may be a read error: a sequence one base away is much more abundant. The chain links TRBV10-1 to TRBJ1-2; maybe TRBD1 (6 bases). Trimming cost V 9 bases and J 4 bases, with 18 bases left between them. Germline V lookup: CDR1 WNHNN, CDR2 SYGVQD (reference sequence). This CDR3 has 14 amino acids. CDR3 DNA sequence: TGCGCCAGTTGTTACAGGGTATCTATCTATGGCTACACCTTC. Translating it yields CASCYRVSIYGYTF.

Of note for this clonotype: It may be a read error: a sequence one base away is much more abundant. V gene TRBV4-1 combines with J gene TRBJ2-3; D is perhaps TRBD2 (5 bases). The CDR3 has 14 amino acids. V was clipped by 1 base and J by 2 bases, with 7 bases between them. Germline V CDR1 and CDR2: MGHRA, YSYEKL. The CDR3 reads CASSQATNTDTQYF. The CDR3 nucleotides read TGCGCCAGCAGCCAAGCGACTAACACAGATACGCAGTATTTT.

Ten or more counts support this clonotype. The V and J genes are TRBV12-3 or TRBV12-4 and TRBJ1-2, with D hard to call. Trimming pared 3 bases from V and 4 bases from J, leaving 9 bases between. The CDR3 runs to 13 residues. The CDR3 spells CASSLARTYGYTF. In DNA, the CDR3 is TGTGCCAGCAGTTTGGCACGGACCTATGGCTACACCTTC.

This clonotype was observed at least ten times. The gene calls are TRBV7-9 and TRBJ1-5, with TRBD1 matching 7 bases. The CDR3 length is 14 residues. Germline V gene sequence: CDR1 SEHNR, CDR2 FQNEAQ (reference sequence). V gave up 5 bases and J gave up 4 bases; unmatched junction bases: 5. In DNA form, the CDR3 reads TGTGCCAGCAGCGGAACACAGGGGAATCAGCCCCAGCATTTT. This codes for CASSGTQGNQPQHF. Drawing the rest from reference TRBV7-9 and TRBJ1-5, the complete variable domain is DTGVSQNPRHKITKRGQNVTFRCDPISEHNRLYWYRQTLGQGPEFLTYFQNEAQLEKSRLLSDRFSAERPKGSFSTLEIQRTEQGDSAMYLCASSGTQGNQPQHFGDGTRLSIL.

This clonotype showed up many times. V is TRBV5-1 and J is TRBJ2-1, with D perhaps matching TRBD1 or TRBD2 (6 bases each). This CDR3 comprises 15 residues. CDR1 and CDR2 (germline): SGHRS, YFSETQ. Trimming left V 4 bases short and J 0 bases short, with 11 bases between. The CDR3 sequence is CASSSRGVSYNEQFF. The CDR3 DNA reads TGCGCCAGCAGCAGTAGGGGGGTCTCCTACAATGAGCAGTTCTTC.

This clonotype was seen ten or more times. J is TRBJ1-6 and V is TRBV19; TRBD1 matches at 10 bases. V lost 7 bases to trimming and J lost 10 bases; unmatched junction nucleotides: 7. The CDR3 covers 14 residues. Per the germline V gene, CDR1 is LNHDA and CDR2 is SQIVND (reference sequence). Here the CDR3 reads CASTLGTGESPLHF. CDR3 nucleotide sequence: TGTGCCAGTACCCTCGGGACAGGGGAGTCACCCCTCCACTTT.

This clonotype was seen ten or more times. The rearrangement uses TRBV6-2 or TRBV6-3 and TRBJ2-3, with 7 bases fitting TRBD2. Germline V gives CDR1 MNHEY, CDR2 SVGEGT. The junction had 6 bases not matched to a gene; V was cut back by 6 bases and J by 0 bases. This CDR3 is built from 15 residues. CDR3 region: CASSQSGVSTDTQYF. In nucleotides, the CDR3 is TGTGCCAGCAGCCAAAGCGGGGTGAGCACAGATACGCAGTATTTT.

This clonotype came up a few times. CDR3 sequence (DNA): TGTGCCAGCAGTTACACAACAGGGCAAGGGGAGCTGTTTTTT. Translating it yields CASSYTTGQGELFF. The rearrangement links TRBV6-5 to TRBJ2-2; possibly TRBD1 for D (6 bases). This CDR3 region has 14 residues. Trimming pared 2 bases from V and 8 bases from J, leaving 12 bases between. Germline CDR1 reads MNHEY; CDR2 reads SVGAGI.

This clonotype was detected many times. The genes are TRBV7-9 and TRBJ2-5, with D perhaps matching TRBD1 or TRBD2 (5 bases each). CDR1 and CDR2 from the germline V gene are SEHNR and FQNEAQ (reference sequence). V shed 7 bases and J shed 3 bases, with 9 bases lying between them. This CDR3 has 12 residues. CDR3: CASTGTEETQYF. The CDR3 nucleotides are TGTGCCAGCACCGGGACGGAAGAGACCCAGTACTTC.